This T cell receptor (beta chain) came from a study of blood T cells in healthy people across ages. Regarding the study as a whole: PBMC samples, being unsorted, prevented any conclusive comparison of naive and antigen-experienced cells.

With a J-beta primer mix and a sample-barcoded 5' primer, a second PCR ran 7 to 11 cycles. A template-switch adaptor that had 12 random nucleotides put a tag on each cDNA molecule. TCRdb reprocessed the 5' RACE reads with MiXCR, giving one entry per CDR3 protein. The sample has hundreds of thousands of distinct CDR3 sequences, roughly two fifths seen once. Only a few counts were recorded for this clonotype. Its specificity is unknown. The CDR3 sequence is 14 residues long. V gene TRBV21-1 combines with J gene TRBJ2-7; the table calls TRBD1, which could not be checked here. TRBV21-1 is flagged as a pseudogene. The source of this sequence is a man at least 80 years old in good health. What was sequenced was blood. CDR3 region: CASSRPGHGYEQYF. In DNA, the CDR3 is TGTGCCAGCAGCAGACCGGGACATGGCTACGAGCAGTACTTC.